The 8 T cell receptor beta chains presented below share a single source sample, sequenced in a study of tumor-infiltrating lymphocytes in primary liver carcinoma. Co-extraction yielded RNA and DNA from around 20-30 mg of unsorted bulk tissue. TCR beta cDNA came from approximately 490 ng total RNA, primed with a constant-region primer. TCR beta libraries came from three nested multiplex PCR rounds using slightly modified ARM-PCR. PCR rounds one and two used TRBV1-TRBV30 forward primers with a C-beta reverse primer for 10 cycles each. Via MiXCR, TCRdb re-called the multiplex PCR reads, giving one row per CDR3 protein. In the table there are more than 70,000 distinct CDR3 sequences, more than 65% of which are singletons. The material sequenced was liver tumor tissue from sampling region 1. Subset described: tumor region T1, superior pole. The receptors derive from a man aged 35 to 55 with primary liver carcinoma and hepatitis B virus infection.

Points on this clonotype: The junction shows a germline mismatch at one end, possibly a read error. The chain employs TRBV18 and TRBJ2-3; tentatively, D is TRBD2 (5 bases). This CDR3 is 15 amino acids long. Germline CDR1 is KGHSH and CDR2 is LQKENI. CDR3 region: CANSPPFGGTDTQYF. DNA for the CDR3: TGTGCCAACTCACCACCCTTCGGGGGCACAGATACGCAGTATTTT.

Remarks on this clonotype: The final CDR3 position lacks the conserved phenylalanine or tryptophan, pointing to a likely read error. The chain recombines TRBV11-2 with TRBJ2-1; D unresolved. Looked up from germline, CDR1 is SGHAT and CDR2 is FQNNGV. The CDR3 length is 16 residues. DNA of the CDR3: TGTTCCAGCAGCTCTCGGATGGTAGGTAGCTACAATGAGCAGTTCATC. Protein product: CSSSSRMVGSYNEQFI.

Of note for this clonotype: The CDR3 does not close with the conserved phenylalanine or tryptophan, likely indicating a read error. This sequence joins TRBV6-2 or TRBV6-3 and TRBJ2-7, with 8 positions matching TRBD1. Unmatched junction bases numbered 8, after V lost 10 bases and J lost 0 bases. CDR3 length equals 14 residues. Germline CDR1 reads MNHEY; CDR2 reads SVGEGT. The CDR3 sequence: CAIMEDRDSYEQYI. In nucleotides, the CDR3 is TGTGCCATCATGGAGGACAGGGACTCCTACGAGCAGTACATC.

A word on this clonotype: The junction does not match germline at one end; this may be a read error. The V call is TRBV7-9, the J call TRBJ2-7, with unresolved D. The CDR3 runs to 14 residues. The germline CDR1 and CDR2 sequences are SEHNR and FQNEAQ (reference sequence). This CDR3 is CVSPPEGSSGEQYF. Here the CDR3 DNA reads TGTGTCAGCCCCCCGGAAGGTTCTTCTGGCGAGCAGTACTTC.

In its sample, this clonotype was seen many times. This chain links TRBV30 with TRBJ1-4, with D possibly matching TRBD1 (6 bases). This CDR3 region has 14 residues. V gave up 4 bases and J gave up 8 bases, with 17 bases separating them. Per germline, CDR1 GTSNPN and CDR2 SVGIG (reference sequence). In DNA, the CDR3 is TGTGCCTGGACCACCTCCAGGGGAGGGGAAAAACTGTTTTTT. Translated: CAWTTSRGGEKLFF.

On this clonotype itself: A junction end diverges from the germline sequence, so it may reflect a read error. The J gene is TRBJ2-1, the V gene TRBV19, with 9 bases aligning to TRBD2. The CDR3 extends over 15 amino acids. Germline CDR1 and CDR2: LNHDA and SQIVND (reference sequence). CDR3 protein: CVSSIGGLAHNEQFF. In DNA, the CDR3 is TGTGTCAGTAGTATAGGGGGACTAGCTCACAATGAGCAGTTCTTC.

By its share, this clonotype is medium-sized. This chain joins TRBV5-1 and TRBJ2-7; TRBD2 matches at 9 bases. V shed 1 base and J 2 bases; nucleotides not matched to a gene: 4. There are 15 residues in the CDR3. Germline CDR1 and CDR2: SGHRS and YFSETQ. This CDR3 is CASSLTSGQAYEQYF. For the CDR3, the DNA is TGCGCCAGCAGCTTGACTAGCGGGCAGGCCTACGAGCAGTACTTC.

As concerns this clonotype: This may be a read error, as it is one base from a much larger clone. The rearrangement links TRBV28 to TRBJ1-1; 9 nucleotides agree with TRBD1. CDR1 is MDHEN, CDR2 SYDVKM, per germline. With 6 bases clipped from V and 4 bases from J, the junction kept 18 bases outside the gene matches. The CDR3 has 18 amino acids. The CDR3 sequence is CASSYASLMDRGGTEAFF. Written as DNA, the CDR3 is TGTGCCAGCAGCTATGCCTCACTCATGGACAGGGGAGGCACTGAAGCTTTCTTT.